These T cell receptor beta chains were read from a single sample in a study of cytotoxic CD8 clonotypes in ibrutinib-treated CLL. Method: immunoSEQ multiplex PCR; TCRdb's copy keeps in-frame clones and lacks some. The sample comprises over 95,000 clones, roughly 60% of which are singletons, and 35% to 40% rests with the top ten. The material sequenced was PBMCs, taken after 24 months of ibrutinib treatment. These receptors came from a human donor with chronic lymphocytic leukemia. Each CDR3 is given with its conserved first and last residue. A D gene is named only where the DNA matches it firmly. Size is stated for part of the rows, as once, few or many counts, or as a class when the clone is expanded.

14	NA	TRBV29-1	NA	TRBJ2-1	CSVDGTGTYNEQFF	TGCAGCGTTGATGGTACAGGGACCTACAATGAGCAGTTCTTC
13	NA	TRBV28	NA	TRBJ1-1	CATLGWENTEAFF	TGTGCCACCCTGGGGTGGGAGAACACTGAAGCTTTCTTT
17	NA	TRBV18	TRBD2	TRBJ2-2	CASSPSASGGNTGELFF	TGTGCCAGCTCACCATCAGCTAGCGGGGGGAACACCGGGGAGCTGTTTTTT
13	NA	TRBV18	NA	TRBJ1-1	CASSPNGGTPAFF	TGTGCCAGCTCACCAAACGGGGGAACGCCGGCTTTCTTT
15	NA	TRBV27	NA	TRBJ1-5	CASSFKGDRNQPQHF	TGTGCCAGCAGTTTTAAGGGGGATCGAAATCAGCCCCAGCATTTT
14	NA	TRBV28	NA	TRBJ2-7	CASRTGLAPYEQYF	TGTGCCAGCAGAACAGGTCTAGCGCCCTACGAGCAGTACTTC
13	NA	TRBV5-1	NA	TRBJ2-5	CASSRDNLGTQYF	TGCGCCAGCAGTCGGGACAACCTTGGGACCCAGTACTTC
16	NA	TRBV10-3	TRBD1	TRBJ2-3	CAISETGGIGTDTQYF	TGTGCCATCAGTGAGACAGGGGGAATTGGCACAGATACGCAGTATTTT
16	few	TRBV7-8	NA	TRBJ1-3	CASSLGTGSSGNTIYF	TGTGCCAGCAGCTTAGGAACAGGGAGCTCTGGAAACACCATATATTTT
15	NA	TRBV10-3	TRBD2	TRBJ2-1	CAIRPSGGSYNEQFF	TGTGCCATCAGGCCTAGCGGGGGCTCCTACAATGAGCAGTTCTTC
14	once	TRBV7-8	NA	TRBJ2-7	CASTQRRDSYEQYF	TGTGCCAGCACCCAAAGGAGGGATTCCTACGAGCAGTACTTC
18	few	TRBV7-9	TRBD1	TRBJ1-1	CASSSVEGASWFDTEAFF	TGTGCCAGCAGCAGCGTGGAGGGGGCGAGTTGGTTCGACACTGAAGCTTTCTTT
13	NA	TRBV18	TRBD1	TRBJ2-7	CASSGTGGLGQYF	TGTGCCAGCTCAGGGACAGGGGGACTTGGACAGTACTTC
14	NA	TRBV6-1	NA	TRBJ2-7	CASSGEARPAEQYF	TGTGCCAGCAGTGGAGAGGCGCGACCCGCCGAGCAGTACTTC
16	NA	TRBV25-1	TRBD1	TRBJ1-2	CASSDRDREEIYGYTF	TGTGCCAGCAGTGACCGGGACAGGGAGGAGATCTATGGCTACACCTTC
14	NA	TRBV29-1	NA	TRBJ2-1	CSVEPITSYNEQFF	TGCAGCGTTGAACCGATCACCTCCTACAATGAGCAGTTCTTC
11	NA	TRBV30	NA	TRBJ2-7	CAWSQSYEQYF	TGTGCCTGGAGTCAGTCCTACGAGCAGTACTTC
12	NA	TRBV2	NA	TRBJ2-3	CASSRLLQPQYF	TGTGCCAGCAGTCGATTATTACAGCCGCAGTATTTT
15	NA	TRBV5-6	TRBD2	TRBJ2-5	CASSLGLAGEETQYF	TGTGCCAGCAGCTTGGGACTAGCGGGGGAAGAGACCCAGTACTTC
17	NA	TRBV28	TRBD1	TRBJ1-5	CASTTGTGGVDNQPQHF	TGTGCCAGCACCACCGGGACAGGGGGCGTGGACAATCAGCCCCAGCATTTT
15	NA	TRBV11-3	NA	TRBJ1-5	CASSLTGGSNQPQHF	TGTGCCAGCAGCTTAACAGGTGGGAGCAATCAGCCCCAGCATTTT
15	once	TRBV11-3	TRBD1	TRBJ2-1	CASSLYGQGGGEQFF	TGTGCCAGCAGCTTATACGGACAGGGAGGAGGAGAGCAGTTCTTC
14	NA	TRBV18	TRBD1	TRBJ1-6	CASSPGTVNSPLHF	TGTGCCAGCTCGCCCGGGACAGTAAATTCACCCCTCCACTTT
13	NA	TRBV6-6	TRBD1	TRBJ2-7	CASSSRDRGEQYF	TGTGCCAGCAGTTCACGGGACAGGGGGGAGCAGTACTTC
13	few	TRBV10-2	NA	TRBJ1-1	CASSDDSRAIAFF	TGCGCCAGCAGTGACGACTCCCGCGCAATTGCTTTCTTT
20	NA	TRBV19	TRBD1	TRBJ2-7	CASSAGRGQGAPTGSYEQYF	TGTGCCAGTAGTGCGGGGAGGGGACAGGGGGCACCGACGGGCTCCTACGAGCAGTACTTC
13	few	TRBV25-1	NA	TRBJ2-2	CASRNRDTGELFF	TGTGCCAGCAGAAACAGGGATACCGGGGAGCTGTTTTTT
16	NA	TRBV4-1	TRBD1	TRBJ2-3	CASTSGTGIFTDTQYF	TGCGCCAGCACCTCAGGGACAGGGATCTTCACAGATACGCAGTATTTT
16	NA	TRBV5-1	NA	TRBJ1-1	CASSLAPFTLNTEAFF	TGCGCCAGCAGCTTGGCCCCGTTTACGCTGAACACTGAAGCTTTCTTT
18	NA	TRBV15	NA	TRBJ1-1	CATSRDLQGPGMNTEAFF	TGTGCCACCAGCAGAGATCTCCAAGGACCGGGGATGAACACTGAAGCTTTCTTT
15	NA	TRBV5-1	TRBD1	TRBJ1-1	CASSSSGQPNTEAFF	TGCGCCAGCAGCTCATCGGGACAGCCGAACACTGAAGCTTTCTTT
14	NA	TRBV30	NA	TRBJ1-6	CAWSAGQGDSPLHF	TGTGCCTGGAGTGCCGGGCAGGGCGATTCACCCCTCCACTTT
14	NA	TRBV2	TRBD1	TRBJ1-3	CASRTTGVGNTIYF	TGTGCCAGCAGAACGACAGGGGTCGGAAACACCATATATTTT
17	NA	TRBV30	NA	TRBJ2-6	CAWSQKGTRSGANVLTF	TGTGCCTGGAGTCAGAAGGGGACGCGATCTGGGGCCAACGTCCTGACTTTC
14	NA	TRBV6-6	NA	TRBJ2-7	CASRSRQVSYEQYF	TGTGCCAGCAGATCCCGACAGGTCTCCTACGAGCAGTACTTC
11	few	TRBV20-1	NA	TRBJ2-3	CSPKTGDTQYF	TGCAGTCCCAAGACGGGGGATACGCAGTATTTT
13	few	TRBV28	TRBD1	TRBJ2-2	CASTTDRFGELFF	TGTGCCAGCACCACGGACAGGTTCGGGGAGCTGTTTTTT
12	few	TRBV2	TRBD1	TRBJ2-7	CASGDSPYEQYF	TGTGCCAGCGGGGACAGCCCCTACGAGCAGTACTTC
19	NA	TRBV5-1	NA	TRBJ2-3	CASSLDPWRGASSTDTQYF	TGCGCCAGCAGCTTGGACCCGTGGCGGGGTGCCTCTAGCACAGATACGCAGTATTTT
12	NA	TRBV7-9	TRBD1	TRBJ1-2	CASSLTGNGYTF	TGTGCCAGCAGCTTGACAGGGAATGGCTACACCTTC
11	NA	TRBV20-1	NA	TRBJ2-6	CSARGANVLTF	TGCAGTGCGCGTGGGGCCAACGTCCTGACTTTC
16	NA	TRBV5-5	TRBD1	TRBJ1-3	CASSSFPGQGRNTIYF	TGTGCCAGCAGCTCCTTTCCGGGACAGGGGAGGAACACCATATATTTT
15	NA	TRBV7-2	TRBD2	TRBJ2-1	CASSFSGGAHNEQFF	TGTGCCAGCAGCTTTAGCGGGGGGGCCCACAATGAGCAGTTCTTC
15	NA	TRBV18	NA	TRBJ1-1	CASSPLNRENTEAFF	TGTGCCAGCTCACCACTGAACAGGGAAAACACTGAAGCTTTCTTT
18	NA	TRBV30	NA	TRBJ2-5	CAWSVSGLWPRPDRTQYF	TGTGCCTGGAGTGTATCGGGGCTTTGGCCAAGGCCCGATCGGACCCAGTACTTC
14	NA	TRBV6-5	TRBD1	TRBJ2-5	CASSSTGKQETQYF	TGTGCCAGCAGTTCGACAGGGAAACAAGAGACCCAGTACTTC
16	NA	TRBV27	TRBD2	TRBJ2-3	CASSSLAGALTDTQYF	TGTGCCAGCAGTTCCTTAGCGGGGGCGCTCACAGATACGCAGTATTTT
15	NA	TRBV19	TRBD1	TRBJ2-1	CASSPTGGRRNEQFF	TGTGCCAGTAGCCCGACAGGGGGCAGGAGAAATGAGCAGTTCTTC
16	NA	TRBV4-1	NA	TRBJ2-4	CASSQYSVGDKNIQYF	TGCGCCAGCAGCCAATATAGCGTCGGGGACAAAAACATTCAGTACTTC
13	NA	TRBV29-1	NA	TRBJ1-5	CSVVAGAGQPQHF	TGCAGCGTTGTGGCGGGCGCAGGACAGCCCCAGCATTTT
12	NA	TRBV2	TRBD1	TRBJ2-7	CASGNRGYEQYF	TGTGCCAGCGGGAACAGGGGCTACGAGCAGTACTTC
13	few	TRBV5-1	NA	TRBJ1-5	CASSLSWNQPQHF	TGCGCCAGCAGCTTGAGTTGGAATCAGCCCCAGCATTTT
13	NA	TRBV6-5	NA	TRBJ2-2	CASSSPGVGELFF	TGTGCCAGCAGTTCTCCGGGGGTCGGGGAGCTGTTTTTT